A single sample gave rise to the 23 T cell receptor beta chains below, sequenced in a study of cytomegalovirus exposure and HLA in healthy donors. The study ran its PCR with 60 Vbeta and 13 Jbeta primers. The table came from immunoSEQ multiplex PCR; TCRdb's copy has only in-frame clones and leaves some out. The sample includes roughly 100,000 clones, around 79% of them seen just once. The sequenced sample was PBMCs. All receptors derive from a man aged 45-65 years in good health and CMV-seropositive.

V is TRBV27 and J is TRBJ1-1, with D tentatively TRBD1 (5 bases). This CDR3 is 13 amino acids long. The V end was cut by 4 bases, the J end by 1 base, with 7 bases between. Germline loops: CDR1 MNHEY, CDR2 SMNVEV (reference sequence). CDR3 amino acids: CASSSRENTEAFF. In DNA form, the CDR3 reads TGTGCCAGCAGTTCCAGGGAGAACACTGAAGCTTTCTTT.

This sequence joins TRBV7-9 and TRBJ2-7; 7 nucleotides line up with TRBD1. The CDR3 is made up of 13 amino acids. After removal of 6 bases from V and 2 bases from J, the junction contained 4 bases not matched to a gene. The germline gives CDR1 SEHNR, CDR2 FQNEAQ (reference sequence). The CDR3 is CASSRDSAYEQYF. The CDR3 nucleotides are TGTGCCAGCAGTCGGGACAGCGCCTACGAGCAGTACTTC. Full variable domain (rest looked up from reference TRBV7-9 and TRBJ2-7): DTGVSQNPRHKITKRGQNVTFRCDPISEHNRLYWYRQTLGQGPEFLTYFQNEAQLEKSRLLSDRFSAERPKGSFSTLEIQRTEQGDSAMYLCASSRDSAYEQYFGPGTRLTVT.

The chain carries TRBV6-4 and TRBJ2-2; D perhaps matches TRBD1 (6 bases). Germline V CDR1 and CDR2: MRHNA, SNTAGT. Trimming took 4 bases from V and 1 from J, leaving 7 bases between them. The CDR3 spans 14 residues. The CDR3 region is CASSVQGNTGELFF. The CDR3 DNA reads TGTGCCAGCAGTGTACAGGGGAACACCGGGGAGCTGTTTTTT.

The table lists this clone with a count of one. This rearrangement joins TRBV30 to TRBJ2-1, with TRBD2 as a possible D gene (5 bases). This CDR3 comprises 15 residues. The germline V gene encodes CDR1 GTSNPN and CDR2 SVGIG (reference sequence). V lost 1 base to trimming and J lost 4 bases, with 14 bases between them. The DNA of the CDR3 is TGTGCCTGGAGTGAGGGCGGAGGCGTATACAATGAGCAGTTCTTC. Amino acids: CAWSEGGGVYNEQFF.

The chain uses TRBV6-6 and TRBJ1-3, with no clear D. V gave up 0 bases and J gave up 1 base, with 7 bases separating them. This CDR3 is built from 15 residues. Germline values: CDR1 MNHNY, CDR2 SVGAGI (reference sequence). Here the CDR3 DNA reads TGTGCCAGCAGTTACTCGGAGGGTTCTGGAAACACCATATATTTT. Translation: CASSYSEGSGNTIYF.

The chain uses TRBV4-1 and TRBJ2-7, with D possibly TRBD1 on 5 matching bases. Trimming pared 3 bases from V and 3 bases from J, leaving 12 bases between. This CDR3 is 14 amino acids long. The germline gives CDR1 MGHRA, CDR2 YSYEKL. The CDR3 is CASSQRKQVYEQYF. The CDR3 DNA reads TGCGCCAGCAGCCAGCGGAAACAGGTCTACGAGCAGTACTTC.

The gene calls are TRBV5-1 and TRBJ2-1; 8 bases map to TRBD2. This CDR3 has 14 residues. CDR1 and CDR2 from the germline V gene are SGHRS and YFSETQ. Trimming removed 0 bases from V and 10 bases from J; junction bases left unmatched: 6. The CDR3 coding sequence is TGCGCCAGCAGCTTGGGACGGGAGGGTGAAGAGCAGTTCTTC. The encoded protein is CASSLGREGEEQFF.

Worth noting for this clone: A read error may account for a junction end that differs from germline. The rearrangement joins TRBV7-9 to TRBJ2-2; D is ambiguous. CDR1 SEHNR and CDR2 FQNEAQ come from the germline V gene (reference sequence). The CDR3 consists of 16 residues. The CDR3 sequence: CSSSYLLDSNTGELFF. DNA for the CDR3: TGTTCCAGCAGCTACCTCCTCGACTCAAACACCGGGGAGCTGTTTTTT. The entire variable domain, with the rest obtained from reference TRBV7-9 and TRBJ2-2, is as follows: DTGVSQNPRHKITKRGQNVTFRCDPISEHNRLYWYRQTLGQGPEFLTYFQNEAQLEKSRLLSDRFSAERPKGSFSTLEIQRTEQGDSAMYLCSSSYLLDSNTGELFFGEGSRLTVL.

The CDR3 DNA reads as TGTGCCAGCCAGGAGACGCAAGCGGGAGGAGGGAAGCAGTACTTC. Translating it yields CASQETQAGGGKQYF. V and J are TRBV7-9 and TRBJ2-7; 9 nucleotides align to TRBD2. Germline CDR1 and CDR2: SEHNR and FQNEAQ (reference sequence). With 8 bases clipped from V and 8 bases from J, the junction kept 16 bases outside the gene matches. The CDR3 length is 15 residues.

This clone was detected a few times. The chain links TRBV7-6 to TRBJ2-2, with 9 nucleotides matching TRBD2. The germline gives CDR1 SGHVS, CDR2 FNYEAQ. Losses at the gene ends were 5 bases for V and 0 bases for J; bases not matched to a gene: 7. The CDR3 has 17 residues. The CDR3 nucleotides read TGTGCCAGCAGCGCCCGACTAGCGGCAGCGAACACCGGGGAGCTGTTTTTT. Protein: CASSARLAAANTGELFF.

The V gene is TRBV7-6, the J gene TRBJ2-5; 11 bases match TRBD2. The V segment lost 5 bases and the J segment 4 bases; nucleotides outside the gene matches: 9. Looked up from germline, CDR1 is SGHVS and CDR2 is FNYEAQ. The CDR3 is 16 amino acids. Here the CDR3 reads CASSPSTGLAGETQYF. DNA for the CDR3: TGTGCCAGCAGCCCTAGTACAGGACTAGCGGGAGAGACCCAGTACTTC.

The chain is built from TRBV5-4 and TRBJ2-7, with TRBD1 identical over 7 bases. In germline, CDR1 is SGHNT, CDR2 YYREEE (reference sequence). The CDR3 is made up of 17 amino acids. V gave up 1 base and J gave up 0 bases; unmatched junction bases: 10. The CDR3 here is CASSLYRGLKVSYEQYF. CDR3 in DNA: TGTGCCAGCAGCTTGTACAGGGGCTTAAAGGTCTCCTACGAGCAGTACTTC.

V usage is TRBV6-5 and J usage is TRBJ2-3, with D possibly being TRBD2 (6 bases). Per the germline V gene, CDR1 is MNHEY and CDR2 is SVGAGI. Trimming pared 4 bases from V and 4 bases from J, leaving 18 bases between. This CDR3 contains 16 residues. The CDR3, as DNA: TGTGCCAGCAGTTCCCTTCCGGGGGTTGGTGCAGATACGCAGTATTTT. This translates into CASSSLPGVGADTQYF.

The CDR3 bases are TGTGCCAGTAGCCAGGACAGGGAATACTCCTACGAGCAGTACTTC. Amino acid sequence: CASSQDREYSYEQYF. The V and J genes are TRBV19 and TRBJ2-7; 8 bases map to TRBD1. The J segment lost 0 bases and the V segment lost 6 bases, leaving 7 bases of the junction unmatched. Germline V lookup: CDR1 LNHDA, CDR2 SQIVND (reference sequence). This CDR3 spans 15 amino acids.

The chain couples TRBV7-3 to TRBJ2-5, with TRBD2 as a possible D gene (6 bases). The germline V gene has CDR1 SGHTA and CDR2 FQGTGA. Between the trimmed V and J ends, which lost 4 bases and 2 bases, there was a span of 8 bases. There are 13 residues in the CDR3. CDR3 nucleotide sequence: TGTGCCAGCAGCTCGGGACTGCAAGAGACCCAGTACTTC. Protein sequence: CASSSGLQETQYF.

The gene calls are TRBV27 and TRBJ2-3, with 7 bases fitting TRBD2. This CDR3 is 14 amino acids long. J lost 4 bases, V lost 4 bases, and 5 bases had no gene match. Germline CDR1 is MNHEY and CDR2 is SMNVEV (reference sequence). The CDR3 coding sequence is TGTGCCAGCAGTTATGGACTAGTTTCAGATACGCAGTATTTT. Protein sequence: CASSYGLVSDTQYF.

The table lists this clone with a few counts. The rearrangement uses TRBV9 and TRBJ1-3, with TRBD1 matching over 12 bases. The germline V gene encodes CDR1 SGDLS and CDR2 YYNGEE. Trimming cost V 4 bases and J 2 bases; bases outside gene matches: 7. CDR3 length equals 17 residues. For the CDR3, the DNA is TGTGCCAGCAGCTTGGGACAGGGGGCATTCGCTGGAAACACCATATATTTT. This translates into CASSLGQGAFAGNTIYF.

The gene calls are TRBV28 and TRBJ2-2, with 9 bases identical to TRBD2. Germline loops: CDR1 MDHEN, CDR2 SYDVKM. Trimming took 2 bases from V and 5 from J; bases not matched to a gene: 9. The length of the CDR3 is 17 residues. The CDR3 is CASSLATLAGRTGELFF. CDR3 in DNA: TGTGCCAGCAGTTTAGCCACTCTAGCGGGAAGGACCGGGGAGCTGTTTTTT.

The rearrangement joins TRBV30 to TRBJ1-2; 7 bases are shared with TRBD1. The CDR3 contains 12 residues. V lost 3 bases and J lost 8; bases outside the gene matches: 6. CDR1 GTSNPN and CDR2 SVGIG come from the germline V gene (reference sequence). CDR3 DNA: TGTGCCTGGAGCGACCAGACAGGGGGCTACACCTTC. It codes for CAWSDQTGGYTF.

V usage is TRBV7-3 and J usage is TRBJ2-3; TRBD2 matches 10 bases. Germline V CDR1 and CDR2: SGHTA, FQGTGA. V dropped 4 bases and J dropped 3; count of bases not matched to a gene: 1. This CDR3 comprises 14 residues. The CDR3 DNA reads TGTGCCAGCAGCTCGGGACTAGCGACAGATACGCAGTATTTT. Residues: CASSSGLATDTQYF.

The sample holds a few counts of this clone. The V call is TRBV5-1, the J call TRBJ1-5; 9 bases are a match to TRBD1. Germline CDR1 is SGHRS and CDR2 is YFSETQ. The CDR3 is made up of 22 amino acids. The V and J ends lost 7 bases and 0 bases, in that order; junction bases with no gene match: 26. The chain's CDR3 is CASLWEPPKGQGEWGSNQPQHF. Here the CDR3 DNA reads TGCGCCAGCTTATGGGAACCGCCTAAGGGACAGGGAGAATGGGGTAGCAATCAGCCCCAGCATTTT.

V gene TRBV14 combines with J gene TRBJ2-1, with D tentatively TRBD2 (5 bases). V was shortened by 3 bases and J by 1 base, with 10 bases between the two germline ends. This CDR3 spans 15 amino acids. CDR1 and CDR2 from the germline V gene are SGHDN and FVKESK. The CDR3 spells CASSQSGVSYNEQFF. In nucleotides, the CDR3 is TGTGCCAGCAGCCAGAGCGGAGTATCCTACAATGAGCAGTTCTTC.

The CDR3 region is CASRRGQGAQETQYF. Here the CDR3 DNA reads TGTGCCAGCAGGCGGGGACAGGGGGCACAAGAGACCCAGTACTTC. V usage is TRBV28 and J usage is TRBJ2-5; 12 nucleotides match TRBD1. Germline V gives CDR1 MDHEN, CDR2 SYDVKM. The CDR3 has 15 amino acids. V lost 6 bases to trimming and J lost 2 bases; unmatched junction nucleotides: 4.